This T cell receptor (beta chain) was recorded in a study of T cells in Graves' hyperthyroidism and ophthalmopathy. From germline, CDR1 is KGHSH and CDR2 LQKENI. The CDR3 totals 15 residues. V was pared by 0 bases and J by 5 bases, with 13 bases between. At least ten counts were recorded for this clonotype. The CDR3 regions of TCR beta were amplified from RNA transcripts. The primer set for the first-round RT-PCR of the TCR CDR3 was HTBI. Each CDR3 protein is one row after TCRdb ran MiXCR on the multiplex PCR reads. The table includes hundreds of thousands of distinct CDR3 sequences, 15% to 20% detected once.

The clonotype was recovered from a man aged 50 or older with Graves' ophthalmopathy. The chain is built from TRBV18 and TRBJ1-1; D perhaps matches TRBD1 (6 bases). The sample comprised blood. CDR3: CASSPPQGRRTEAFF. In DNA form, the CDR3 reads TGTGCCAGCTCACCACCGCAGGGGCGTAGGACTGAAGCTTTCTTT.